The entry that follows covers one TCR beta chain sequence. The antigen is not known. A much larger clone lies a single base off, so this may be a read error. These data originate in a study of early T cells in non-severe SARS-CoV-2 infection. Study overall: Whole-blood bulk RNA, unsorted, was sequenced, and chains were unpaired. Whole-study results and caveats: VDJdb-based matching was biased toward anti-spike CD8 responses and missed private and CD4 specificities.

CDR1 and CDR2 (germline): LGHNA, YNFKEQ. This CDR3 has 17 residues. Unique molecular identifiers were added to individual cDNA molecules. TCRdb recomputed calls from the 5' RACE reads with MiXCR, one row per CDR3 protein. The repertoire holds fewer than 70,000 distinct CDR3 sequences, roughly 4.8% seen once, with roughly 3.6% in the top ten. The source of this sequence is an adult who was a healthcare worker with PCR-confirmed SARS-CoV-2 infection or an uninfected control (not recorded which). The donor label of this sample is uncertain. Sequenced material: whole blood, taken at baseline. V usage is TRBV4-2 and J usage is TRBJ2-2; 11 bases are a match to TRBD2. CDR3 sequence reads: CASSQPGTSGHTEELFF. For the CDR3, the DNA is TGTGCCAGCAGCCAGCCCGGGACTAGCGGACACACCGAGGAGCTGTTTTTT.